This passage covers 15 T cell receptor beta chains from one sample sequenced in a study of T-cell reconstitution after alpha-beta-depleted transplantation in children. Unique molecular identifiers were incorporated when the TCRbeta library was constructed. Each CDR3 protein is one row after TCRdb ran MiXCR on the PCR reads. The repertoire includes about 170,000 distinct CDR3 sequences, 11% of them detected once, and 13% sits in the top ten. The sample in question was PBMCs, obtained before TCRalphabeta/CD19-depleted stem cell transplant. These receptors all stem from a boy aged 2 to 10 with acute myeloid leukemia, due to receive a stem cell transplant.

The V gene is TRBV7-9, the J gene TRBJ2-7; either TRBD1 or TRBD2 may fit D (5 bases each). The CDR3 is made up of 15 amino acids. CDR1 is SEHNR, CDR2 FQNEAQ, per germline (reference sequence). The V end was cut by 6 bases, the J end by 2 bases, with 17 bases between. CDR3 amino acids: CASSSSGTDAYEQYF. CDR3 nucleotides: TGTGCCAGCAGTTCGTCCGGGACGGACGCCTACGAGCAGTACTTC.

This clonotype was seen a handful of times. The CDR3 protein is CAWSVTRYNEQFF. CDR3 nucleotides: TGTGCCTGGAGTGTGACACGCTACAATGAGCAGTTCTTC. This chain connects TRBV30 to TRBJ2-1; D remains ambiguous. From germline, CDR1 is GTSNPN and CDR2 SVGIG (reference sequence). This CDR3 has 13 amino acids. V was clipped by 0 bases and J by 3 bases, with 6 bases between them.

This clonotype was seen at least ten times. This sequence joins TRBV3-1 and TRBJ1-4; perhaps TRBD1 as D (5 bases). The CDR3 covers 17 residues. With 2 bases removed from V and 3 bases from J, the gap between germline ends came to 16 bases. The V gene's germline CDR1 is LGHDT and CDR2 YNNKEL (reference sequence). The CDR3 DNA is TGTGCCAGCAGCCAATCCGGATTAGGGGCGTCTAATGAAAAACTGTTTTTT. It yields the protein CASSQSGLGASNEKLFF.

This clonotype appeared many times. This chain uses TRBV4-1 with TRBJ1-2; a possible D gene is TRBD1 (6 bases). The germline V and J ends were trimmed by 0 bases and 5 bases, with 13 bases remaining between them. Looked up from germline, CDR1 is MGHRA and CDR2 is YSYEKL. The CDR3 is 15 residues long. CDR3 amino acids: CASSQDWITGYGYTF. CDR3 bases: TGCGCCAGCAGCCAAGACTGGATCACAGGGTATGGCTACACCTTC.

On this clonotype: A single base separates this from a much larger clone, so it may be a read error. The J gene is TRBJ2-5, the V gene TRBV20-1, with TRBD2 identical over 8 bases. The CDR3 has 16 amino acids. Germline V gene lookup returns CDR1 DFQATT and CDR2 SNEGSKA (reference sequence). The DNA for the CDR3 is TGCTGTGCTAGAGACAGCTCGGGAGGGATCCAAGAGACCCAGTACTTC. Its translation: CCARDSSGGIQETQYF.

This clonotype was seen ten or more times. Here the CDR3 DNA reads TGCAGTGCTAGAGATACGGGGCCCCTAGGGACCCAGTACTTC. Its protein product is CSARDTGPLGTQYF. The chain recombines TRBV20-1 with TRBJ2-5; D could derive from TRBD1 or TRBD2 (5 bases each). V was clipped by 0 bases and J by 7 bases, with 15 bases between them. In germline, CDR1 is DFQATT, CDR2 SNEGSKA (reference sequence). CDR3 length: 14 residues.

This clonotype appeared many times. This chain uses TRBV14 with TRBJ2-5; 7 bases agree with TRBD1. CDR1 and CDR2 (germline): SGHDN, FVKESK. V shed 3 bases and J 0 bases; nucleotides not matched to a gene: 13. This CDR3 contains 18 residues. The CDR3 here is CASSHHNFRDRDQETQYF. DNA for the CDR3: TGTGCCAGCAGCCACCACAACTTCCGGGACAGAGACCAAGAGACCCAGTACTTC. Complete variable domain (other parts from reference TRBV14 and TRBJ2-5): EAGVTQFPSHSVIEKGQTVTLRCDPISGHDNLYWYRRVMGKEIKFLLHFVKESKQDESGMPNNRFLAERTGGTYSTLKVQPAELEDSGVYFCASSHHNFRDRDQETQYFGPGTRLLVL.

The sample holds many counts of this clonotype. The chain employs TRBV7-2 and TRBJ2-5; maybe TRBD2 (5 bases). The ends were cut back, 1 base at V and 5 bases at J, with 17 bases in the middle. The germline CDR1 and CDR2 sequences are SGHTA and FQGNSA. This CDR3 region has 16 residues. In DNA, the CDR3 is TGTGCCAGCAGCTTAGGAGCCTCCGGCGGGTTCGAGACCCAGTACTTC. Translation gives CASSLGASGGFETQYF.

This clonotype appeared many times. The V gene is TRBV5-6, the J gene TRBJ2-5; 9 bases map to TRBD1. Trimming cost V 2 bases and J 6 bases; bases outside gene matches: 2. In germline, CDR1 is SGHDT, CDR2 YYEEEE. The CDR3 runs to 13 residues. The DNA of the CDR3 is TGTGCCAGCAGCTTCGGACAGGGGAAGACCCAGTACTTC. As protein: CASSFGQGKTQYF.

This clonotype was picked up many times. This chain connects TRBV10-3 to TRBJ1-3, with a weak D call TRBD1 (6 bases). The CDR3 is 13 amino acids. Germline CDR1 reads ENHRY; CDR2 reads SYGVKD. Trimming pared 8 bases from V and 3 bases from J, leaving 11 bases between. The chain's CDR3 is CAIRGASGNTIYF. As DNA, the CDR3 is TGTGCCATCCGGGGGGCAAGTGGAAACACCATATATTTT.

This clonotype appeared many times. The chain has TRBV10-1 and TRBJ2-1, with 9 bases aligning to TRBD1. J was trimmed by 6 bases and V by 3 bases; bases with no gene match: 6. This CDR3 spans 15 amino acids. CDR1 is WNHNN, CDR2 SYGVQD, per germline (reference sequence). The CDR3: CASSETGGLGNEQFF. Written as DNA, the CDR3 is TGCGCCAGCAGTGAAACAGGGGGCTTAGGCAATGAGCAGTTCTTC.

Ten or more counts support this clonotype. CDR3: CASSPRQGALLSYNEQFF. The CDR3 nucleotides are TGTGCCAGCAGTCCACGACAGGGGGCCCTCCTCTCCTACAATGAGCAGTTCTTC. J is TRBJ2-1 and V is TRBV27; the match to TRBD1 covers 10 bases. J lost 0 bases, V lost 5 bases, and 10 bases had no gene match. From germline, CDR1 is MNHEY and CDR2 SMNVEV (reference sequence). CDR3 length equals 18 residues.

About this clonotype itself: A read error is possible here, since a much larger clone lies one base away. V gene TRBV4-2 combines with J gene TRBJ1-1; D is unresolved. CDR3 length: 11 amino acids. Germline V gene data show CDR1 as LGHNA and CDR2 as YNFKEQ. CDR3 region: CASSPTRKALF. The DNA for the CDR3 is TGTGCCAGCAGCCCGACGCGAAAAGCTCTCTTT.

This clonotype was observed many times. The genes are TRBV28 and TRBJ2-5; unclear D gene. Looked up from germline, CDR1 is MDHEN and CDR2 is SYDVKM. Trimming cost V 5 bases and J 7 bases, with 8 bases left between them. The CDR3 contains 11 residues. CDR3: CASSRPGTQYF. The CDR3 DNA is TGTGCCAGCAGTCGACCAGGGACCCAGTACTTC.

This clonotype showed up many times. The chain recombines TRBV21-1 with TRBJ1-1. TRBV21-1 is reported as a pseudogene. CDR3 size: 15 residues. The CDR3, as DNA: TGTGCCAGCAGCAATCCTGGACCGCGGCGCACTGAAGCTTTCTTT. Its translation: CASSNPGPRRTEAFF.